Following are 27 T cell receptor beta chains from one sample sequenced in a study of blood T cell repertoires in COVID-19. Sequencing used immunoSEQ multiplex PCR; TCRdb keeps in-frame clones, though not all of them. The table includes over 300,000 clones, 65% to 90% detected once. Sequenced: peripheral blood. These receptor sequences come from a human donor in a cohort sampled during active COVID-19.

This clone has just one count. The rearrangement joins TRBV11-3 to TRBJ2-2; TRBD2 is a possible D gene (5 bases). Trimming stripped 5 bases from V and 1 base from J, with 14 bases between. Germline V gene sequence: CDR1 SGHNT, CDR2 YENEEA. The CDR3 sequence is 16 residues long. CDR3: CASSPASGRNTGELFF. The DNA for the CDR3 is TGTGCCAGCAGCCCCGCTTCGGGGAGGAACACCGGGGAGCTGTTTTTT.

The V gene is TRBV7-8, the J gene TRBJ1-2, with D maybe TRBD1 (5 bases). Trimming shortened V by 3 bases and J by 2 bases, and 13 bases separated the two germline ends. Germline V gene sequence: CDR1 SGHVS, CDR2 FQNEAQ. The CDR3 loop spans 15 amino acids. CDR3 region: CASSFEGARNYGYTF. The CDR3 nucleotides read TGTGCCAGCAGCTTCGAAGGGGCGCGGAACTATGGCTACACCTTC.

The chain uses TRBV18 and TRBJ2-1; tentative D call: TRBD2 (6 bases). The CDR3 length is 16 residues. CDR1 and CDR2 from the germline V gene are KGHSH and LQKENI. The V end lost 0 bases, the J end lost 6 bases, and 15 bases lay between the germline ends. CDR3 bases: TGTGCCAGCTCACCACCACGGGGGACGCCCGGCAATGAGCAGTTCTTC. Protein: CASSPPRGTPGNEQFF.

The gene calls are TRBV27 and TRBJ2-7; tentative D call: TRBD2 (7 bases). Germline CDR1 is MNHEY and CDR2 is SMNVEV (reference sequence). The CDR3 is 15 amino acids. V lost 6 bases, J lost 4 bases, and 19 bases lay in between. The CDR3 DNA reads TGTGCCAGCAGCATCGGCGGGGGCCTAGGATACGAGCAGTACTTC. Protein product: CASSIGGGLGYEQYF.

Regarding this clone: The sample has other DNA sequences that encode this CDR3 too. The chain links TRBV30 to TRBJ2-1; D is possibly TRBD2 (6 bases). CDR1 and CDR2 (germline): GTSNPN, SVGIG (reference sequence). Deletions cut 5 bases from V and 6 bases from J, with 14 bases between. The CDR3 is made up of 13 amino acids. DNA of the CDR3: TGTGCCTGGGGAAGTGGCGGGGCCAATGAGCAGTTCTTC. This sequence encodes CAWGSGGANEQFF.

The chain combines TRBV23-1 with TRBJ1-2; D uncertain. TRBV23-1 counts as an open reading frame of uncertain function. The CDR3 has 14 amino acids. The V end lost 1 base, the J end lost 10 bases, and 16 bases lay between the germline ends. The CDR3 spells CASSQFPGSFAYTF. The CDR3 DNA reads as TGCGCCAGCAGTCAATTCCCCGGGTCATTCGCCTACACCTTC.

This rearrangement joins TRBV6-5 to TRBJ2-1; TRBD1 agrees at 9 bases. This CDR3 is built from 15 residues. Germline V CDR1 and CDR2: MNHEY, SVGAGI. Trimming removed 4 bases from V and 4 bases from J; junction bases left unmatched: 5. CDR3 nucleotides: TGTGCCAGCAGTTCAGACGGGACAGGGTACAATGAGCAGTTCTTC. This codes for CASSSDGTGYNEQFF.

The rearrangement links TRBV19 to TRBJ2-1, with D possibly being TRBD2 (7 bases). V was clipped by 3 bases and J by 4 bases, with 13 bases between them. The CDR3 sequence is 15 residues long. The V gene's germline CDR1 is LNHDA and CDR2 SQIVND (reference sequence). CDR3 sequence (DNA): TGTGCCAGTAGTATCTGGGGGGGCGATTACAATGAGCAGTTCTTC. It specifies CASSIWGGDYNEQFF.

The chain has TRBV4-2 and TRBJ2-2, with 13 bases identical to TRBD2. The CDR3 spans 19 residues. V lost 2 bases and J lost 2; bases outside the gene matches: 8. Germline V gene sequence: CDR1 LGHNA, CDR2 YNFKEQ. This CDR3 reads CASSQLGLAGATNTGELFF. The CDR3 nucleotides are TGTGCCAGCAGCCAACTCGGACTAGCGGGGGCCACTAACACCGGGGAGCTGTTTTTT.

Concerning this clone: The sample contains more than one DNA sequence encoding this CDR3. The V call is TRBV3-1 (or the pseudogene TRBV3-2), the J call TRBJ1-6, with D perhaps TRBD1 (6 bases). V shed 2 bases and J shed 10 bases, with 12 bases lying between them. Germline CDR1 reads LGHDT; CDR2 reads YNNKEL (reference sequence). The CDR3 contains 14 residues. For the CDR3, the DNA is TGTGCCAGCAGCCAACTTCAGGGGAACTCACCCCTCCACTTT. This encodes CASSQLQGNSPLHF.

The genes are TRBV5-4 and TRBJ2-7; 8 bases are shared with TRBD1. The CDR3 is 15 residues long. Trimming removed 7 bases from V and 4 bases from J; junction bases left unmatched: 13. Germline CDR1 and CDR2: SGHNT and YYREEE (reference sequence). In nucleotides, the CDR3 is TGTGCCAGCGGACCTGGAGGCAGGGGGCTTTACGAGCAGTACTTC. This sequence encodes CASGPGGRGLYEQYF.

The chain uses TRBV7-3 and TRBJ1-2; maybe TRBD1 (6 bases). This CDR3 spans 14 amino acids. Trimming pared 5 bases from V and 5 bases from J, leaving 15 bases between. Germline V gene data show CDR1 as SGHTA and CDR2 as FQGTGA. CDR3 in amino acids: CASSPRGLGYGYTF. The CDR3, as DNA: TGTGCCAGCAGCCCGAGGGGGTTGGGATATGGCTACACCTTC.

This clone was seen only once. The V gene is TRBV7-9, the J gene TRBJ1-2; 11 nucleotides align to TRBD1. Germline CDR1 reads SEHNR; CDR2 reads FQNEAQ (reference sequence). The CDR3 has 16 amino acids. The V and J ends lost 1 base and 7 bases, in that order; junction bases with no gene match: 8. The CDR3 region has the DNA TGTGCCAGCAGCTTAGGTTTAGGACAGGGGGCTTCTGGCTACACCTTC. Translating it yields CASSLGLGQGASGYTF.

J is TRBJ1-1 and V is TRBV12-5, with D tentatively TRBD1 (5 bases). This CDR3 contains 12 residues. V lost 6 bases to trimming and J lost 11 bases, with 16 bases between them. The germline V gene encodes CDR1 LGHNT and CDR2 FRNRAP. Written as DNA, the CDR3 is TGTGCTAGTGGCCCCGGGGGGGTCTCGGCTTTCTTT. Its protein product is CASGPGGVSAFF. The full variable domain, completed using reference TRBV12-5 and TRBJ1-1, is DARVTQTPRHKVTEMGQEVTMRCQPILGHNTVFWYRQTMMQGLELLAYFRNRAPLDDSGMPKDRFSAEMPDATLATLKIQPSEPRDSAVYFCASGPGGVSAFFGQGTRLTVV.

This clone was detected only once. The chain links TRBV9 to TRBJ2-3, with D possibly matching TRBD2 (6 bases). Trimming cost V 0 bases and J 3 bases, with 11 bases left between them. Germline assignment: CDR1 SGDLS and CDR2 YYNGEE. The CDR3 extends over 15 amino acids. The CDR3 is CASSVVGGVTDTQYF. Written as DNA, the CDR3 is TGTGCCAGCAGCGTAGTAGGCGGGGTAACAGATACGCAGTATTTT.

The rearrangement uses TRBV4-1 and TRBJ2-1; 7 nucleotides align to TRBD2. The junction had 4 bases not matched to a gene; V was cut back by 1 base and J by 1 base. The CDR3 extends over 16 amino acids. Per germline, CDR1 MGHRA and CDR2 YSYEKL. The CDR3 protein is CASSQGRGGSYNEQFF. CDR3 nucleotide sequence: TGCGCCAGCAGCCAAGGTCGGGGAGGGTCCTACAATGAGCAGTTCTTC.

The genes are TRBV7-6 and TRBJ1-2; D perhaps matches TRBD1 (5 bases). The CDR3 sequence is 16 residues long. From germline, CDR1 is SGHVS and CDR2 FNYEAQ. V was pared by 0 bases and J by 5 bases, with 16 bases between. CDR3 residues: CASSLAQGIGFYGYTF. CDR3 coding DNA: TGTGCCAGCAGCTTAGCGCAGGGCATTGGATTTTATGGCTACACCTTC.

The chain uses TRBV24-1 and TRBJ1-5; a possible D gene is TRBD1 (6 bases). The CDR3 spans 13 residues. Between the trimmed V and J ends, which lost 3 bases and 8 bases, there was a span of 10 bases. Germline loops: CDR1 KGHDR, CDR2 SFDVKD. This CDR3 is CATSDNRAKPQHF. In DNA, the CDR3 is TGTGCCACCAGTGATAACAGGGCCAAGCCCCAGCATTTT.

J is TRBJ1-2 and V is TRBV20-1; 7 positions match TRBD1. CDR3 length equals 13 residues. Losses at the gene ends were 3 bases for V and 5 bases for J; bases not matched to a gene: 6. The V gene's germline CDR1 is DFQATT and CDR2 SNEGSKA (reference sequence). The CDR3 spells CSASPGQTYGYTF. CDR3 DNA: TGCAGTGCTAGTCCGGGACAGACTTATGGCTACACCTTC.

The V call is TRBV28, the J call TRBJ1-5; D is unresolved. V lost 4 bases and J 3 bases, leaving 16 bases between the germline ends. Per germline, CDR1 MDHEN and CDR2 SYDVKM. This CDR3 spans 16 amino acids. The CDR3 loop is CASSSRRIQYNQPQHF. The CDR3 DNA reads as TGTGCCAGCAGTTCGCGACGCATACAGTACAATCAGCCCCAGCATTTT.

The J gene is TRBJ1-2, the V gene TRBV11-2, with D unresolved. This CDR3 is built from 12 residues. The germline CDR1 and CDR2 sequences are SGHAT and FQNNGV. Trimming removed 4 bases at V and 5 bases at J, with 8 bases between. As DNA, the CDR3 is TGTGCCAGCAGCTCTACGTCATATGGCTACACCTTC. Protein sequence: CASSSTSYGYTF.

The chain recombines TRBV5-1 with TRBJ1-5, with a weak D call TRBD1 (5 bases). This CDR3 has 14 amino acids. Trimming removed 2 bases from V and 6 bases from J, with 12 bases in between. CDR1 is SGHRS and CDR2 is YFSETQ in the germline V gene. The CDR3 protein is CASSFGGDGQPQHF. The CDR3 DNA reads TGCGCCAGCAGCTTCGGAGGGGATGGTCAGCCCCAGCATTTT.

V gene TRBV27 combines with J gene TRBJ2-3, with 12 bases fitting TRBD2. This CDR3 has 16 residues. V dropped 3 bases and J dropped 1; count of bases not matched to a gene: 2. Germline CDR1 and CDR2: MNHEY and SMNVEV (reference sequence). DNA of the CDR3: TGTGCCAGCAGTTTCCGACTAGCGGGGGGCACAGATACGCAGTATTTT. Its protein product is CASSFRLAGGTDTQYF.

In DNA, the CDR3 is TGTGCCAGCAGTCCCCGGCGGGGGAGCACAGATACGCAGTATTTT. Translated, it gives CASSPRRGSTDTQYF. The chain couples TRBV14 to TRBJ2-3, with 7 bases identical to TRBD2. The CDR3 spans 15 residues. V lost 6 bases to trimming and J lost 0 bases; unmatched junction nucleotides: 6. Germline V gene lookup returns CDR1 SGHDN and CDR2 FVKESK.

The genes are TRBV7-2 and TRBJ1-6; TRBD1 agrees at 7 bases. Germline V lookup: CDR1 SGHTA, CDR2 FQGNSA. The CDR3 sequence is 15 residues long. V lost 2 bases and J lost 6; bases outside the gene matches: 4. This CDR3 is CASSLQGVINSPLHF. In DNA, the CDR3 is TGTGCCAGCAGCTTACAGGGGGTTATTAATTCACCCCTCCACTTT.

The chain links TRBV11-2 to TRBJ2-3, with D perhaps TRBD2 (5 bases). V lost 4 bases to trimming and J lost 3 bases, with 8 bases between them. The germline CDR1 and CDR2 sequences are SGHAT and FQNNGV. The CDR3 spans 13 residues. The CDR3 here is CASSSSPTDTQYF. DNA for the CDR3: TGTGCCAGCAGCTCTAGCCCGACAGATACGCAGTATTTT. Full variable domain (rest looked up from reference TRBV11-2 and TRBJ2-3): EAGVAQSPRYKIIEKRQSVAFWCNPISGHATLYWYQQILGQGPKLLIQFQNNGVVDDSQLPKDRFSAERLKGVDSTLKIQPAKLEDSAVYLCASSSSPTDTQYFGPGTRLTVL.

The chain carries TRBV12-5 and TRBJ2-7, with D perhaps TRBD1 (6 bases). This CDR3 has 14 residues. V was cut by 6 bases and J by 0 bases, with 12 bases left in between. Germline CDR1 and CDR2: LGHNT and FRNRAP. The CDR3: CASGRDTSSYEQYF. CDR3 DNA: TGTGCTAGTGGGAGGGACACAAGCTCCTACGAGCAGTACTTC.